The clone carrying this T cell receptor (beta chain) was seen repeatedly, ten times or more. One entry per CDR3 protein, called by TCRdb with MiXCR from the RT-PCR reads. The profile shows around 700,000 distinct CDR3 sequences, 12% to 15% of them singletons. The CDR3 runs 12 residues. Trimming cost V 5 bases and J 8 bases, with 12 bases left between them. Input material: memory CD4+ T cells from blood. The sequence was collected from a female donor in good health, serving as a healthy control. The chain links TRBV12-3 or TRBV12-4 to TRBJ1-2; D not certain. CDR3 in DNA: TGTGCCAGCAGTAGGTCGGGCCTGGGCTACACCTTC. Amino acid sequence: CASSRSGLGYTF.